This entry is about one TCR beta chain. These data belong to a study of cytomegalovirus exposure and HLA in healthy donors. The CDR3 has 15 residues. With 6 bases clipped from V and 1 base from J, the junction kept 4 bases outside the gene matches. Germline V gene data show CDR1 as MRHNA and CDR2 as SNTAGT. The study ran its PCR with 60 Vbeta and 13 Jbeta primers. Using immunoSEQ multiplex PCR, the repertoire was profiled, and TCRdb retains in-frame clones only, with some absent. The table records approximately 210,000 clones, 82% of them present only once. The sequenced material came from PBMCs. J is TRBJ2-1 and V is TRBV6-4; 9 bases align to TRBD1. The sequence was collected from a man in his forties in good health and CMV-seropositive. The CDR3 region has the DNA TGTGCCAGCAGCTTCGGACAGGGGTCCTACAATGAGCAGTTCTTC. This translates into CASSFGQGSYNEQFF.